A single sample is the source of the 18 T cell receptor beta chains below, sequenced in a study of blood T cells in healthy people across ages (dated by TCRdb to about 2015). Libraries were constructed by 5' RACE. Sequenced using an Illumina HiSeq 2500. A second PCR of 7 to 11 cycles was performed with a sample-barcoded 5' primer and a J-beta primer mix. TCRdb's own reprocessing of the public reads used fastp at Q25 and MiXCR and kept productive beta chains. Entries are consolidated by CDR3 protein sequence, retaining the most common genes and DNA. This sample lists some 900,000 distinct CDR3 sequences; about 48% were detected once. Around 15% of the sample is in the top ten clones. Input material: blood. Receptor source: a man younger than 40 in good health.

This rearrangement joins TRBV12-3 or TRBV12-4 to TRBJ2-3, with 7 bases lining up with TRBD2. The V and J ends lost 5 bases and 7 bases, in that order; junction bases with no gene match: 9. The CDR3 extends over 14 amino acids. The CDR3 coding sequence is TGTGCCAGCAGTGCATCCCAGGGAGGGAATACGCAGTATTTT. This sequence encodes CASSASQGGNTQYF.

V gene TRBV6-1 combines with J gene TRBJ2-1; 14 nucleotides match TRBD2. Germline CDR1 MNHNS, CDR2 SASEGT. The CDR3 loop spans 16 amino acids. Germline trimming cut 3 bases from V and 9 bases from J; bases unmatched to any gene: 7. CDR3 loop: CASSDRLAGGPIEQFF. The DNA for the CDR3 is TGTGCCAGCAGTGACCGACTAGCGGGGGGGCCGATTGAGCAGTTCTTC.

This clonotype has only a few counts. V is TRBV27 and J is TRBJ1-5; perhaps TRBD1 as D (6 bases). The CDR3 totals 15 residues. The germline V gene encodes CDR1 MNHEY and CDR2 SMNVEV (reference sequence). Between the trimmed V and J ends, which lost 0 bases and 3 bases, there was a span of 9 bases. In nucleotides, the CDR3 is TGTGCCAGCAGTTTATCAGGGGGGCCCAATCAGCCCCAGCATTTT. It yields the protein CASSLSGGPNQPQHF.

The chain uses TRBV5-1 and TRBJ2-1; 8 bases fit TRBD2. The germline V gene has CDR1 SGHRS and CDR2 YFSETQ. V shed 2 bases and J 0 bases; nucleotides not matched to a gene: 7. The length of the CDR3 is 17 residues. This chain's CDR3 is CASSLTAGDLSYNEQFF. CDR3 nucleotides: TGCGCCAGCAGCTTAACAGCGGGGGACCTCTCCTACAATGAGCAGTTCTTC.

The chain combines TRBV5-1 with TRBJ2-1, with 7 bases that match TRBD1. V dropped 0 bases and J dropped 3; count of bases not matched to a gene: 6. The CDR3 totals 16 residues. The germline CDR1 and CDR2 sequences are SGHRS and YFSETQ. CDR3 residues: CASSLGDRALYNEQFF. CDR3 DNA sequence: TGCGCCAGCAGCTTGGGCGACAGGGCACTCTACAATGAGCAGTTCTTC. The variable domain in full, completed from reference TRBV5-1 and TRBJ2-1, reads KAGVTQTPRYLIKTRGQQVTLSCSPISGHRSVSWYQQTPGQGLQFLFEYFSETQRNKGNFPGRFSGRQFSNSRSEMNVSTLELGDSALYLCASSLGDRALYNEQFFGPGTRLTVL.

V usage is TRBV20-1 and J usage is TRBJ1-4; D is perhaps TRBD1 (6 bases). The CDR3 covers 15 residues. Germline V CDR1 and CDR2: DFQATT, SNEGSKA (reference sequence). With 5 bases removed from V and 0 bases from J, the gap between germline ends came to 13 bases. The CDR3 spells CSASGQTATNEKLFF. In DNA form, the CDR3 reads TGCAGTGCTTCCGGACAGACGGCAACTAATGAAAAACTGTTTTTT.

V is TRBV2 and J is TRBJ2-3; TRBD2 matches at 12 bases. Trimming at V came to 10 bases and at J to 2 bases, leaving 7 bases not matched to a gene. The CDR3 is made up of 15 amino acids. Germline lookup yields CDR1 SNHLY and CDR2 FYNNEI. The CDR3 nucleotides read TGTGCCAAATCGACTAGCGGGGGATACACAGATACGCAGTATTTT. Its protein product is CAKSTSGGYTDTQYF.

The V gene is TRBV4-2, the J gene TRBJ1-1, with TRBD1 identical over 7 bases. V shed 1 base, J shed 0 bases, and the junction held 5 bases outside the gene matches. The CDR3 runs to 16 residues. CDR1 and CDR2 (germline): LGHNA, YNFKEQ. The chain's CDR3 is CASSQGDSQMNTEAFF. CDR3 DNA sequence: TGTGCCAGCAGCCAAGGGGACAGCCAGATGAACACTGAAGCTTTCTTT.

This clonotype was seen a few times. The chain is built from TRBV2 and TRBJ1-5; D ambiguous. The V gene's germline CDR1 is SNHLY and CDR2 FYNNEI. The CDR3 is made up of 15 amino acids. Trimming left V 1 base short and J 0 bases short, with 7 bases between. For the CDR3, the DNA is TGTGCCAGCAGTGAAGGTGGTTATAGCAATCAGCCCCAGCATTTT. Its protein product is CASSEGGYSNQPQHF.

J is TRBJ2-5 and V is TRBV6-2 or TRBV6-3; TRBD2 matches 11 bases. Trimming removed 6 bases from V and 4 bases from J; junction bases left unmatched: 7. This CDR3 has 15 residues. The germline gives CDR1 MNHEY, CDR2 SVGEGT. The DNA for the CDR3 is TGTGCCAGCAGGATAACTAGCGGGGGAGGAGAGACCCAGTACTTC. It yields the protein CASRITSGGGETQYF.

Only one count was recorded for this clonotype. The rearrangement joins TRBV2 to TRBJ1-5; the D is unclear. Trimming removed 4 bases at V and 4 bases at J, with 11 bases between. The germline V gene has CDR1 SNHLY and CDR2 FYNNEI. CDR3 size: 14 residues. The CDR3 bases are TGTGCCAGCAGTGGCGGGCAAAGGAATCAGCCCCAGCATTTT. Translation: CASSGGQRNQPQHF.

The V and J genes are TRBV9 and TRBJ2-3; D is possibly TRBD1 (5 bases). This CDR3 has 16 amino acids. Germline assignment: CDR1 SGDLS and CDR2 YYNGEE. Trimming pared 3 bases from V and 0 bases from J, leaving 14 bases between. The CDR3 here is CASSGQSLSSTDTQYF. Written as DNA, the CDR3 is TGTGCCAGCAGCGGACAGTCACTCTCTAGCACAGATACGCAGTATTTT.

The V call is TRBV20-1, the J call TRBJ1-4, with D unresolved. V was cut by 3 bases and J by 5 bases, with 13 bases left in between. CDR3 length equals 14 residues. Germline V gene data show CDR1 as DFQATT and CDR2 as SNEGSKA (reference sequence). CDR3 bases: TGCAGTGCTAGGGTCCCAGCAGCGAATGAAAAACTGTTTTTT. Translation: CSARVPAANEKLFF.

The chain employs TRBV6-5 and TRBJ2-7; TRBD1 is a possible D gene (6 bases). Germline values: CDR1 MNHEY, CDR2 SVGAGI. The CDR3 totals 14 residues. V was pared by 5 bases and J by 3 bases, with 14 bases between. CDR3 nucleotides: TGTGCCAGCAGTCGGACAGTTGACCTCTACGAGCAGTACTTC. Translation gives CASSRTVDLYEQYF.

In its sample, this clonotype was seen a few times. The V and J genes are TRBV20-1 and TRBJ2-7, with 9 bases matching TRBD1. V was clipped by 2 bases and J by 0 bases; unmatched bases: 8. This CDR3 has 16 residues. From germline, CDR1 is DFQATT and CDR2 SNEGSKA (reference sequence). The CDR3 here is CSARISGTGISYEQYF. The DNA of the CDR3 is TGCAGTGCTAGAATCTCGGGGACAGGGATCTCCTACGAGCAGTACTTC.

The V and J genes are TRBV9 and TRBJ1-1; D possibly corresponds to TRBD1 (5 bases). The germline V and J ends were trimmed by 9 bases and 0 bases, with 15 bases remaining between them. The V gene's germline CDR1 is SGDLS and CDR2 YYNGEE. This CDR3 is built from 14 residues. The CDR3 loop is CATQGGMLNTEAFF. CDR3 coding DNA: TGTGCCACCCAGGGTGGGATGCTGAACACTGAAGCTTTCTTT.

The rearrangement links TRBV6-5 to TRBJ1-2; unclear D gene. CDR3 length equals 14 residues. Trimming pared 2 bases from V and 4 bases from J, leaving 11 bases between. Germline-derived CDR1 and CDR2 are MNHEY and SVGAGI. The CDR3 protein is CASSYNPGIYGYTF. The CDR3 nucleotides are TGTGCCAGCAGTTACAATCCGGGGATCTATGGCTACACCTTC.

The V call is TRBV7-9, the J call TRBJ1-1; 7 nucleotides agree with TRBD1. The J segment lost 9 bases and the V segment lost 7 bases, leaving 11 bases of the junction unmatched. The CDR3 is 13 amino acids. The V gene's germline CDR1 is SEHNR and CDR2 FQNEAQ (reference sequence). DNA for the CDR3: TGTGCCAGCAACCCGGGAGCGGGACAGCAAGCTTTCTTT. This gives the protein CASNPGAGQQAFF.